This TCR beta chain originates from a study of shared clonotypes between healthy human individuals (dated by TCRdb to 2019 to 2021). For the wider study: Three men and two women, aged 18 to 49 years, made up the cohort. Per donor, three plates each were used for CD4 naive and CD4 memory, two for CD8 naive, and one for CD8 memory. Blood TCR repertoires of five healthy adults were deeply sequenced to estimate repertoire size and the extent of clonotype sharing between individuals. To increase sequencing depth and limit assay-specific biases, different laboratories used diverse techniques to prepare libraries and sequence TCR repertoires. Per donor, leukapheresis produced somewhere between about 0.9 and 9.5 billion PBMCs. What the authors observed across the whole study: Pairwise subsampling led to the expectation that sequencing depth would affect the degree of clonotype sharing among donors. Incomplete sequencing was indicated by rarefaction of sorted-subset datasets, despite the large sequencing depth. The small number of donors limited the genetic and exposure-history diversity represented. Sharing across a handful of donors was observed for around 5% of naive CD4, over 3% of naive CD8, roughly 2.3% of memory CD4, and around 0.4% of memory CD8 clonotypes. Only blood was sampled, and tissue TCR repertoires likely differ from those in blood. Compared with non-shared clonotypes, the clonotypes found in all four sorted-subset donors had higher generation probabilities. Naive subsets generally had larger estimated clonotype richness than memory subsets did.

Using the deep immunoSEQ assay, TCR CDR3 regions were amplified from genomic DNA by multiplex PCR. Genomic DNA extracted from each cell subset was distributed evenly over all wells of several immunoSEQ 96-well plates, and each plate served as one replicate. Each replicate PCR for sorted subsets received roughly 200 ng genomic DNA, equal to tens of thousands of T cell genomes. The purified libraries were quantified using a Qubit 3.0 fluorometer, sized with a Bioanalyzer 2100, and then quantified again using the KAPA Library Quantification kit. Every immunoSEQ 96-well plate was sequenced on a dedicated single-read 150-cycle Illumina NextSeq 550 flow cell. In the original analysis: Because the immunoSEQ output held only junctional sequences and lacked quality scores, the filtering could not match the filtering applied to full-length reads. Sequences were annotated with PyIR, a Python wrapper for IgBLAST v1.9, and V/J genes and CDR3 were assigned using IMGT germline references. Reads were removed for weak V/J assignments (E-value above 1e-6), missing CDR3, stop codons, out-of-frame junctions, or ambiguous translated residues. V3J clonotypes were defined as sequences sharing the same inferred V gene, J gene, and CDR3 amino acid sequence. To compute the percentage overlap between repertoires, the number of shared unique clonotypes was divided by the size of the smaller repertoire. Richness of each repertoire was evaluated using RTK rarefaction, the Chao1 estimator, and Recon v2.1 estimates of unobserved clonotypes. Generation probabilities were computed with OLGA for all TCRbeta clonotypes obtained by the gDNA method from several donors. In TCRdb, the immuneACCESS table is reduced to in-frame sequences with V and J assigned. These tables do not hold every clone; where another copy was compared, an unresolved V gene accounts for under half, and the others remain unexplained. V, J and clone size were drawn from that table, and D and trimming were deduced from the DNA. Counted in this sample were 1,100,000 or so clones; 75% to 85% of them appeared once. 0.5% to 0.6% of the sample lies in the top ten.

In the case of this clone: Its target antigen remains unknown. Base qualities are not recorded, but no much larger clone differs from it by a single base.

The donors were healthy, HIV-negative adults who had no recently reported acute infections or vaccinations. Every donor was a Caucasian adult residing in Nashville, Tennessee, USA. CD4+ T cells were enriched through magnetic negative selection, after which naive cells were positively selected on CD45RA and the remaining negative fraction served as the memory subset. Blood was collected by leukapheresis, and PBMCs were isolated by Ficoll-Histopaque density gradient centrifugation and then cryopreserved in liquid nitrogen vapor phase. Purity and quantity of every magnetically sorted T cell population were checked by analytical flow cytometry. Genomic DNA was isolated from each sorted fraction and quantified by UV absorbance on a Nanodrop 2000c. CDR1 and CDR2 are read off the germline V gene as SGHTA and FQGNSA. There are 15 amino acids in the CDR3, from cysteine to phenylalanine inclusive. Here the CDR3 DNA is all that survives: 45 bases in frame from base 1. V lost 3 bases and J lost 6 bases; the stretch between them is 15 bases long.

Sequenced sample: memory CD4+ T cells from PBMCs. The sample's cell subset or site label is to be understood as: CD45RA-negative fraction. This receptor was taken from a man aged 18 to 29 in good health. Some clones in this sample may be carry-over from other donors' samples. This sequence uses TRBV7-2 and TRBJ1-5; the D gene is perhaps TRBD1, from 6 matching bases. The nucleotide sequence reads TGTGCCAGCAGCTTTTACGGAACAGGGTCTCAGCCCCAGCATTTT. Protein translation: CASSFYGTGSQPQHF.